This TCR beta chain came from a study of response to subunit inactivated influenza vaccine. In regard to this clonotype: Its target is not known. An end of the junction does not agree with germline; a read error may underlie this.

Each CDR3 protein gets one entry after TCRdb re-called the RT-PCR reads with MiXCR. The sample has about 180,000 distinct CDR3 sequences, about a tenth seen once. Study outcomes and limitations: Each seasonal influenza vaccination, the authors suggested, recruits few new T cells.

This specimen consisted of non-naive T cells sorted from PBMCs, obtained on the day of vaccination. This TCR was recovered from a man aged 50-59 years who received an inactivated influenza vaccine.

DNA for the CDR3: TGCTGTGCTTGGGGCCAGTCTCGGGTCACATCGAATGAGCAGTTCTTC. It encodes CCAWGQSRVTSNEQFF. This sequence joins TRBV20-1 and TRBJ2-1, with a possible D match to TRBD1 (5 bases). The CDR3 length is 16 residues. Germline CDR1 and CDR2: DFQATT and SNEGSKA (reference sequence).